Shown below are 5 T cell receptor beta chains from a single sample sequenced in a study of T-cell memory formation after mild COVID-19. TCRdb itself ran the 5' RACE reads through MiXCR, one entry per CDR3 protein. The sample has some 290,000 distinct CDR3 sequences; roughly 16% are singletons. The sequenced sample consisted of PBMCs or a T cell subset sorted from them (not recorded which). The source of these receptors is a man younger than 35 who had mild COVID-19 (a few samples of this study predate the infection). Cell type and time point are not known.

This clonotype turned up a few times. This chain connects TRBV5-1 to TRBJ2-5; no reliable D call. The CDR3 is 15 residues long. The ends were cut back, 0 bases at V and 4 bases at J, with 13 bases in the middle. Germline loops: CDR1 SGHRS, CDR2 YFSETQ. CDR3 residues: CASSLASAEPETQYF. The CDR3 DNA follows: TGCGCCAGCAGCTTGGCGTCCGCTGAGCCAGAGACCCAGTACTTC.

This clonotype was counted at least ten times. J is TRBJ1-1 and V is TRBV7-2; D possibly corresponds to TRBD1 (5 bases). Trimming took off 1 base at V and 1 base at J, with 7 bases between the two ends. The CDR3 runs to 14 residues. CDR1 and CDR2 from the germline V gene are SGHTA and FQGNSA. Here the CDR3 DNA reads TGTGCCAGCAGCTTAGTGGGGGAGAACACTGAAGCTTTCTTT. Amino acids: CASSLVGENTEAFF.

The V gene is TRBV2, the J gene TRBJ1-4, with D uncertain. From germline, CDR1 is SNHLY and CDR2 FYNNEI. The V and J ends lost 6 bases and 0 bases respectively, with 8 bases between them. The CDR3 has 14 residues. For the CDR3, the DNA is TGTGCCAGCAGGGAACGTGCAACTAATGAAAAACTGTTTTTT. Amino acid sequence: CASRERATNEKLFF.

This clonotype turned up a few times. Here the CDR3 reads CATSDPGQGIDTQYF. CDR3 DNA sequence: TGTGCCACCAGTGATCCTGGACAGGGGATAGATACGCAGTATTTT. The chain has TRBV24-1 and TRBJ2-3; 9 bases match TRBD1. The CDR3 is 15 residues long. CDR1 is KGHDR and CDR2 is SFDVKD in the germline V gene. V dropped 3 bases and J dropped 5; count of bases not matched to a gene: 5.

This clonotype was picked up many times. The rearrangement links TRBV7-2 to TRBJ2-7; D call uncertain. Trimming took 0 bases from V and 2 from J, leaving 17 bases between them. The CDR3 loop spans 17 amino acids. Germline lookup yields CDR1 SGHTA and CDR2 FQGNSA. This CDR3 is CASSLALNPRTTYEQYF. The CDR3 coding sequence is TGTGCCAGCAGCTTAGCGCTAAACCCCCGGACCACCTACGAGCAGTACTTC.